This TCR beta chain was profiled in a study of T cell changes during pregnancy in multiple sclerosis. Produced via immunoSEQ multiplex PCR; TCRdb's table is partial and in-frame only. This table has about 54,000 clones, about 90% appearing once. The CDR3 spans 15 residues. CDR1 is LNHNV and CDR2 is YYDKDF in the germline V gene (reference sequence). The V segment lost 5 bases and the J segment 8 bases; nucleotides outside the gene matches: 9. The TCR sequence derives from a female donor in good health, enrolled as a control in a pregnancy study. This chain links TRBV15 with TRBJ1-6; the match to TRBD1 covers 7 bases. The sample was peripheral blood, taken after pregnancy. The chain's CDR3 is CATSGRRGWDSPLHF. In DNA, the CDR3 is TGTGCCACCAGCGGCCGCAGGGGGTGGGATTCACCCCTCCACTTT.